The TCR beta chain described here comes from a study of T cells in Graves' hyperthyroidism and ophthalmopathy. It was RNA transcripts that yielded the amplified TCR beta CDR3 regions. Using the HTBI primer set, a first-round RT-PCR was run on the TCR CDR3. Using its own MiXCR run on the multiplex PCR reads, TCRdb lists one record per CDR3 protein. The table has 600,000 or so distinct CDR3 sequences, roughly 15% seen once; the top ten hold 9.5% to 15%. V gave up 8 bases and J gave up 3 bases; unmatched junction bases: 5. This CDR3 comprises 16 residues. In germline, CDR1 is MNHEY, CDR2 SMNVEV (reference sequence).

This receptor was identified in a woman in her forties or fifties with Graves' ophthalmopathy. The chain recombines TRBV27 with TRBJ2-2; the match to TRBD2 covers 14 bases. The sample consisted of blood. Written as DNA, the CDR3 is TGTGCCAGCGGGACTAGCGGGAGTGTCCACACCGGGGAGCTGTTTTTT. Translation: CASGTSGSVHTGELFF.